The 11 T cell receptor beta chains below come from one sample, sequenced in a study of CD8 T cells in ankylosing spondylitis. One entry per CDR3 protein, called by TCRdb with MiXCR from the 5' RACE reads. The repertoire holds hundreds of thousands of distinct CDR3 sequences, with 20% to 25% as singletons. The specimen sequenced was blood, either unsorted or a sorted T cell fraction (not recorded which). These receptors originate from a female donor with ankylosing spondylitis or in good health (not recorded which).

CDR3 nucleotide sequence: TGTGCCAGCAGTTCGGGGGACAGAAAAACTGAGCAGTTCTTC. This gives the protein CASSSGDRKTEQFF. J is TRBJ2-1 and V is TRBV6-2 or TRBV6-3; D may be TRBD1 (7 bases). V shed 4 bases and J shed 9 bases, with 16 bases lying between them. Germline V CDR1 and CDR2: MNHEY, SVGEGT. The CDR3 length is 14 residues.

Only a few counts were recorded for this clonotype. The chain couples TRBV20-1 to TRBJ2-3, with D possibly TRBD2 on 5 matching bases. The CDR3 spans 17 residues. V gave up 0 bases and J gave up 0 bases, with 16 bases separating them. The germline CDR1 and CDR2 sequences are DFQATT and SNEGSKA (reference sequence). The CDR3 DNA is TGCAGTGCTAGAGATCCTCGCGGAGGTTCTAGCACAGATACGCAGTATTTT. This encodes CSARDPRGGSSTDTQYF.

This clonotype appeared a few times. J is TRBJ1-6 and V is TRBV15, with 9 bases aligning to TRBD1. The CDR3 consists of 14 residues. V lost 8 bases and J lost 6; bases outside the gene matches: 5. Per germline, CDR1 LNHNV and CDR2 YYDKDF (reference sequence). CDR3 region: CATGMGQGNSPLHF. The CDR3 DNA follows: TGTGCCACCGGAATGGGACAGGGTAATTCACCCCTCCACTTT.

This clonotype was detected only a few times. The chain employs TRBV29-1 and TRBJ2-2; possibly TRBD1 for D (5 bases). Germline lookup yields CDR1 SQVTM and CDR2 ANQGSEA. V was shortened by 4 bases and J by 3 bases, with 12 bases between the two germline ends. This CDR3 is 14 amino acids long. CDR3 sequence reads: CSVGAGPDTGELFF. The CDR3, as DNA: TGCAGCGTTGGGGCAGGGCCGGACACCGGGGAGCTGTTTTTT.

The chain links TRBV25-1 to TRBJ2-3, with TRBD2 matching over 8 bases. Germline loops: CDR1 MGHDK, CDR2 SYGVNS. V was clipped by 4 bases and J by 5 bases; unmatched bases: 5. This CDR3 spans 14 amino acids. The CDR3 DNA reads as TGTGCCAGCAGTGTTGCGGGAGGTGTAGATACGCAGTATTTT. This gives the protein CASSVAGGVDTQYF.

This clonotype showed up many times. One junction end disagrees with the germline gene, perhaps due to a read error. The rearrangement joins TRBV12-3 or TRBV12-4 to TRBJ2-1; D unresolved. This CDR3 region has 11 residues. The CDR3 is CASSSSSVTTF. The CDR3 region has the DNA TGTGCCAGCAGTTCTTCTAGTGTGACCACCTTC.

This clonotype was detected ten times or more. This chain uses TRBV7-2 with TRBJ2-7, with D possibly matching TRBD2 (5 bases). Trimming removed 2 bases from V and 5 bases from J, with 10 bases in between. There are 13 residues in the CDR3. Germline V gives CDR1 SGHTA, CDR2 FQGNSA. The DNA for the CDR3 is TGTGCCAGCAGCTTACGATCGGGAAACGAGCAGTACTTC. Protein product: CASSLRSGNEQYF. Full variable domain (remainder filled in from reference TRBV7-2 and TRBJ2-7): GAGVSQSPSNKVTEKGKDVELRCDPISGHTALYWYRQSLGQGLEFLIYFQGNSAPDKSGLPSDRFSAERTGGSVSTLTIQRTQQEDSAVYLCASSLRSGNEQYFGPGTRLTVT.

This clonotype has a handful of counts. V is TRBV6-5 and J is TRBJ2-5; a weak D match, TRBD2 (5 bases). The V and J ends lost 4 bases and 5 bases respectively, with 11 bases between them. The CDR3 covers 13 residues. Germline CDR1 reads MNHEY; CDR2 reads SVGAGI. CDR3 sequence (DNA): TGTGCCAGCAGTTCTAGCCGCCGGGAGACCCAGTACTTC. This sequence encodes CASSSSRRETQYF.

The sample holds a few counts of this clonotype. CDR3 sequence (DNA): TGTGCCAGCAGTTACCTCCGTGACAGGGAAGCTTTCTTT. This codes for CASSYLRDREAFF. This chain links TRBV6-5 with TRBJ1-1, with a weak D call TRBD1 (6 bases). CDR1 and CDR2 (germline): MNHEY, SVGAGI. The CDR3 length is 13 residues. Deletions cut 2 bases from V and 8 bases from J, with 12 bases between.

Ten or more counts support this clonotype. The rearrangement uses TRBV6-1 and TRBJ2-5; D is possibly TRBD2 (5 bases). Germline V gives CDR1 MNHNS, CDR2 SASEGT. V was cut by 6 bases and J by 5 bases, with 16 bases left in between. The CDR3 has 14 residues. CDR3 sequence (DNA): TGTGCCAGCAGCCGGAGGCCCTTCGAGGAGACCCAGTACTTC. This encodes CASSRRPFEETQYF.

This clonotype was observed a handful of times. The rearrangement links TRBV6-2 or TRBV6-3 to TRBJ1-6, with D perhaps TRBD1 (6 bases). The CDR3 totals 11 residues. V was clipped by 8 bases and J by 10 bases, with 9 bases between them. Per germline, CDR1 MNHEY and CDR2 SVGEGT. For the CDR3, the DNA is TGTGCCAGCCAGGGGTCATCACCCCTCCACTTT. Amino acid sequence: CASQGSSPLHF.